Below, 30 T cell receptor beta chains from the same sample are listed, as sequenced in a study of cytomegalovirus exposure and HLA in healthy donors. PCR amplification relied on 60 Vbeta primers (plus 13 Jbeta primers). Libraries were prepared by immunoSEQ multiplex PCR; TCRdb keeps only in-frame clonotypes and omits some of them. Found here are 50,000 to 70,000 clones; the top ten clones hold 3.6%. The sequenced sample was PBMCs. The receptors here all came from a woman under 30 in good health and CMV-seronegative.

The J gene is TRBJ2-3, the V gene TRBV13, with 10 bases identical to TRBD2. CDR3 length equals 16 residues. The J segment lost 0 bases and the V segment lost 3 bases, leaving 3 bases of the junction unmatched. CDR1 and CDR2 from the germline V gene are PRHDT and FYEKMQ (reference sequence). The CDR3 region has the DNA TGTGCCAGCAGCTTTACTAGCGGGGTTAGCACAGATACGCAGTATTTT. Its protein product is CASSFTSGVSTDTQYF.

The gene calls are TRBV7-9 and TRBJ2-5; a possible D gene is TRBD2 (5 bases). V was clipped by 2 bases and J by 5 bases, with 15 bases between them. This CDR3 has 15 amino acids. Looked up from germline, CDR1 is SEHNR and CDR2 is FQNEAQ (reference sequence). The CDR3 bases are TGTGCCAGCAGCTTAATGTACGAGGGCCGGGAGACCCAGTACTTC. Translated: CASSLMYEGRETQYF.

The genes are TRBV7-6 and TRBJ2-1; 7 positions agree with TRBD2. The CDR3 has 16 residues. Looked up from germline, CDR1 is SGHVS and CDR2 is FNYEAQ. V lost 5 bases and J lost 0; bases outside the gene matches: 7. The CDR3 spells CASSPLAFSSYNEQFF. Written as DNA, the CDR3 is TGTGCCAGCAGCCCACTAGCGTTCAGCTCCTACAATGAGCAGTTCTTC.

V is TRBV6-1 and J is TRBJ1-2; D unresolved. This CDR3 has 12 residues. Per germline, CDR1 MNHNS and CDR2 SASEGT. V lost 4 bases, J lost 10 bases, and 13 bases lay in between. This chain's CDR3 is CASSVRSLDYTF. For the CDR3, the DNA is TGTGCCAGCAGTGTGCGATCTTTAGACTACACCTTC.

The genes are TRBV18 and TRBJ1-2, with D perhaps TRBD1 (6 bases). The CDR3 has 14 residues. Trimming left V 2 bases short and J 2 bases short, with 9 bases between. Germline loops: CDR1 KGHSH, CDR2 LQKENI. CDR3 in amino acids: CASSPGDTNYGYTF. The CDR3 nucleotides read TGTGCCAGCTCACCAGGGGACACCAACTATGGCTACACCTTC.

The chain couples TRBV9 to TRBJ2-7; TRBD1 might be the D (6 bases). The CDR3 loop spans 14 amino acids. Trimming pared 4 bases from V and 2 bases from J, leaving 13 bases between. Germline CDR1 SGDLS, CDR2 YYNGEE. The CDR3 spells CASSKGEGAYEQYF. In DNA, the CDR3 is TGTGCCAGCAGCAAGGGAGAGGGGGCCTACGAGCAGTACTTC.

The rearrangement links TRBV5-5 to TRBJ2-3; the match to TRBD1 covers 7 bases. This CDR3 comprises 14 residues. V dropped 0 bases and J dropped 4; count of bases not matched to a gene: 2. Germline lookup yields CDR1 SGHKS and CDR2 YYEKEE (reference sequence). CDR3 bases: TGTGCCAGCAGCTTGGAGGGGGCTCCAGATACGCAGTATTTT. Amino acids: CASSLEGAPDTQYF.

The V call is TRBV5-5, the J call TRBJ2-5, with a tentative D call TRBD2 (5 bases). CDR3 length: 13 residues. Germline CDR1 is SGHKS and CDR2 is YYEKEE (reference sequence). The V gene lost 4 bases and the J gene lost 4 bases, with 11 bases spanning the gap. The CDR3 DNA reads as TGTGCCAGCAGCCCCCCGGGGAGAGAGACCCAGTACTTC. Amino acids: CASSPPGRETQYF.

The CDR3 DNA follows: TGCAGCGTTGGACAGGGGGCTCAGGGCTACACCTTC. Its protein is CSVGQGAQGYTF. The V and J genes are TRBV29-1 and TRBJ1-2, with 10 bases that match TRBD1. The CDR3 contains 12 residues. Germline assignment: CDR1 SQVTM and CDR2 ANQGSEA. V lost 4 bases, J lost 8 bases, and 4 bases stayed unmatched. Full variable domain (remainder filled in from reference TRBV29-1 and TRBJ1-2): SAVISQKPSRDICQRGTSLTIQCQVDSQVTMMFWYRQQPGQSLTLIATANQGSEATYESGFVIDKFPISRPNLTFSTLTVSNMSPEDSSIYLCSVGQGAQGYTFGSGTRLTVV.

CDR3 sequence (DNA): TGTGCCAGCAGACAGGGTGGGGCCTACGAGCAGTACTTC. This sequence encodes CASRQGGAYEQYF. The chain links TRBV25-1 to TRBJ2-7; weak D call: TRBD1 (6 bases). CDR3 length equals 13 residues. Trimming pared 6 bases from V and 2 bases from J, leaving 11 bases between. CDR1 and CDR2 (germline): MGHDK, SYGVNS.

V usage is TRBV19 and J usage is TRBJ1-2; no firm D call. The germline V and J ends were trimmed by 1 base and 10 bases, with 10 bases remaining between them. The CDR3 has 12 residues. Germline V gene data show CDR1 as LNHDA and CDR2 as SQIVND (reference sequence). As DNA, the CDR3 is TGTGCCAGTAGTATAGCGGCGACAAACTACACCTTC. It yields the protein CASSIAATNYTF.

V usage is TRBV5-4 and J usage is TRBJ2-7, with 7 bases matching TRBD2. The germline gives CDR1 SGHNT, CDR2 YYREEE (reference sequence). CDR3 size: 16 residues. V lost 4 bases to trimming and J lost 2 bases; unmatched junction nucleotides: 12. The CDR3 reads CASSRGGVVPPYEQYF. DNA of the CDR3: TGTGCCAGCAGCCGTGGGGGGGTTGTTCCTCCCTACGAGCAGTACTTC.

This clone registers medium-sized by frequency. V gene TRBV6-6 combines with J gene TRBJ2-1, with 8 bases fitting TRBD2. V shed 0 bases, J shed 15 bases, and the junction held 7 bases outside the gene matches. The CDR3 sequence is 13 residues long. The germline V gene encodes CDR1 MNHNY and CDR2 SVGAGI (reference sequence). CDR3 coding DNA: TGTGCCAGCAGTTACTCGAAACGGGAGGGCCTGTTCTTC. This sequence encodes CASSYSKREGLFF.

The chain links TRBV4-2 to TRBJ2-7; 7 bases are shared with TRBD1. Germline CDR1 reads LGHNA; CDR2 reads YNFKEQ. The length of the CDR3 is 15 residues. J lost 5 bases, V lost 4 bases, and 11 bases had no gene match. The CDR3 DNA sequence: TGTGCCAGCAGCCTACTCCCGGGACAGTTGAACGAGCAGTACTTC. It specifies CASSLLPGQLNEQYF.

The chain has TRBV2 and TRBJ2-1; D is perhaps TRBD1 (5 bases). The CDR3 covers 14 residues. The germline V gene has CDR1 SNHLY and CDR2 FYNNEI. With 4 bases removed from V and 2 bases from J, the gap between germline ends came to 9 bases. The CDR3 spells CASSAGNPYNEQFF. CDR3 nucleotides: TGTGCCAGCAGTGCAGGGAATCCCTACAATGAGCAGTTCTTC.

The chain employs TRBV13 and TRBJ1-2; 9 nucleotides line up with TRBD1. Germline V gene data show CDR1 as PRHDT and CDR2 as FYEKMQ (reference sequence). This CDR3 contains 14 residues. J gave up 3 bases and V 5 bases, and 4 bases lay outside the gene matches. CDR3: CASSRGQGYYGYTF. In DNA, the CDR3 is TGTGCCAGCAGCCGGGGACAGGGATACTATGGCTACACCTTC.

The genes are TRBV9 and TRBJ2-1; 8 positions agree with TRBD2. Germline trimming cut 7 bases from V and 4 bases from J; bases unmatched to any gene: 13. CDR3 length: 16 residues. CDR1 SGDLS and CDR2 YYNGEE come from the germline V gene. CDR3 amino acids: CASGPAGGASYNEQFF. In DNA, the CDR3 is TGTGCCAGCGGACCCGCCGGGGGGGCCTCGTACAATGAGCAGTTCTTC.

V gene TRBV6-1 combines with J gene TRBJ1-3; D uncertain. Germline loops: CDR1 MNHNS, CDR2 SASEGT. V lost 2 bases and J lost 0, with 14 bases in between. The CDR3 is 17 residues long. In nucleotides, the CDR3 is TGTGCCAGCAGTGAATGGAGGACTACCCGCTCTGGAAACACCATATATTTT. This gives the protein CASSEWRTTRSGNTIYF.

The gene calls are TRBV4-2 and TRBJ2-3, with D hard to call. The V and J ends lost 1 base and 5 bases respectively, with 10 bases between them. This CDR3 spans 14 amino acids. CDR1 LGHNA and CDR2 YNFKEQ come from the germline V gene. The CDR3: CASSQAVVVDTQYF. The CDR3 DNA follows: TGTGCCAGCAGCCAAGCTGTAGTAGTAGATACGCAGTATTTT.

The CDR3 protein is CASSEGQGTLYEQYF. CDR3 coding DNA: TGTGCCAGCAGTGAAGGGCAGGGAACGCTCTACGAGCAGTACTTC. The chain is built from TRBV6-1 and TRBJ2-7; perhaps TRBD1 as D (5 bases). Trimming cost V 1 base and J 3 bases, with 13 bases left between them. Germline V gene lookup returns CDR1 MNHNS and CDR2 SASEGT. The CDR3 length is 15 residues.

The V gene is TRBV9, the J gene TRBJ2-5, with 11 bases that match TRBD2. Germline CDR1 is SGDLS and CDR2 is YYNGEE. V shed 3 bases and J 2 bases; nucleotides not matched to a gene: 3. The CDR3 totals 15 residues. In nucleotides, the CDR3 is TGTGCCAGCAGCGCGGGACTAGCGGCTCAAGAGACCCAGTACTTC. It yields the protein CASSAGLAAQETQYF. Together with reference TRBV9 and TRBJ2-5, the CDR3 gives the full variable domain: DSGVTQTPKHLITATGQRVTLRCSPRSGDLSVYWYQQSLDQGLQFLIQYYNGEERAKGNILERFSAQQFPDLHSELNLSSLELGDSALYFCASSAGLAAQETQYFGPGTRLLVL.

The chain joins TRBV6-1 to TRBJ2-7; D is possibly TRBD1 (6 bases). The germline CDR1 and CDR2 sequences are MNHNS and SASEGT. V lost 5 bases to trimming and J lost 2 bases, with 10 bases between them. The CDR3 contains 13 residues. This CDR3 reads CASSHQGTYEQYF. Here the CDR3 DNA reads TGTGCCAGCAGTCATCAGGGGACCTACGAGCAGTACTTC.

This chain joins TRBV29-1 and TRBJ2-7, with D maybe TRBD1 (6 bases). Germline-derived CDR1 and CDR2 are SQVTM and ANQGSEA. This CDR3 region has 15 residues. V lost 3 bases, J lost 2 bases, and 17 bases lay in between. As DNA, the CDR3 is TGCAGCGTTGACGTATCACAGGGCCTCGCCTACGAGCAGTACTTC. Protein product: CSVDVSQGLAYEQYF.

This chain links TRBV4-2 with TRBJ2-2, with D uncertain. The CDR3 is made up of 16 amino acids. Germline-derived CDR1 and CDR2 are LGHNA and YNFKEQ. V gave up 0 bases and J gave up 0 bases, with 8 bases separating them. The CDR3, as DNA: TGTGCCAGCAGCCAAGAGGAGAGAGCGAACACCGGGGAGCTGTTTTTT. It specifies CASSQEERANTGELFF.

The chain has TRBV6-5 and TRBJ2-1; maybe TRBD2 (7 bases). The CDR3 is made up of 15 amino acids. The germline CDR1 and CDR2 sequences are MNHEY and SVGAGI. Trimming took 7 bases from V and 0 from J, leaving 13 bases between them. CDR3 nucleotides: TGTGCCAGCAAGGGGGGGCCCAACTCCTACAATGAGCAGTTCTTC. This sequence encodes CASKGGPNSYNEQFF.

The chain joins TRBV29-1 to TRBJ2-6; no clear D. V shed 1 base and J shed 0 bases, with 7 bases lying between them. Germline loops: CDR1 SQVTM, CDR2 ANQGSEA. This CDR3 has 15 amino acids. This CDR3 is CSVEGGDSGANVLTF. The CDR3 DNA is TGCAGCGTTGAAGGCGGTGACTCTGGGGCCAACGTCCTGACTTTC. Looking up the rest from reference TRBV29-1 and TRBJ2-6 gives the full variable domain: SAVISQKPSRDICQRGTSLTIQCQVDSQVTMMFWYRQQPGQSLTLIATANQGSEATYESGFVIDKFPISRPNLTFSTLTVSNMSPEDSSIYLCSVEGGDSGANVLTFGAGSRLTVL.

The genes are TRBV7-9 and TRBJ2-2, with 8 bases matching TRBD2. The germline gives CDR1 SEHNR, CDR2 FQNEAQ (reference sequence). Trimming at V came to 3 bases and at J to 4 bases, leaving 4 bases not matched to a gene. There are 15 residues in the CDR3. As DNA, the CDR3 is TGTGCCAGCAGCTTCAGGACTAGCCTCACCGGGGAGCTGTTTTTT. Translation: CASSFRTSLTGELFF.

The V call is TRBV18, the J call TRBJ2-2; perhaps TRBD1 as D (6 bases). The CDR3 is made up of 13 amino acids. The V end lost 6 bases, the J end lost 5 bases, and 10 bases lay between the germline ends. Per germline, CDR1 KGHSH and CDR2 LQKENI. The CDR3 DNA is TGTGCCAGCTCGGTCGGACAGACCGGGGAGCTGTTTTTT. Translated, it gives CASSVGQTGELFF. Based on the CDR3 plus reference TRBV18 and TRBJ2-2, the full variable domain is NAGVMQNPRHLVRRRGQEARLRCSPMKGHSHVYWYRQLPEEGLKFMVYLQKENIIDESGMPKERFSAEFPKEGPSILRIQQVVRGDSAAYFCASSVGQTGELFFGEGSRLTVL.

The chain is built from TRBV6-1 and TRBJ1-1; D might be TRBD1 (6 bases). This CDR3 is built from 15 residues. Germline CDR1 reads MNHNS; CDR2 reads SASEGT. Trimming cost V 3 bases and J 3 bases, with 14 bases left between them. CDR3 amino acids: CASSERGGEYTEAFF. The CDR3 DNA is TGTGCCAGCAGTGAGAGGGGGGGGGAATACACTGAAGCTTTCTTT.

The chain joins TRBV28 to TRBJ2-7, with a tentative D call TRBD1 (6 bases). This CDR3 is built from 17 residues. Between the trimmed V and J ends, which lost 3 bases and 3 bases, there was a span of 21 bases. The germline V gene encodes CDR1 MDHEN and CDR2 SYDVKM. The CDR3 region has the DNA TGTGCCAGCAGTTTCAATTTGGTGCAGGGACATTTCTACGAGCAGTACTTC. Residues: CASSFNLVQGHFYEQYF.